The rows below give T cell receptor beta chains drawn from one sample of a study of long-term antiretroviral therapy in people with HIV. The data were produced by immunoSEQ multiplex PCR, yet TCRdb's version contains in-frame clones alone and is incomplete. Of fewer than 40,000 clones in the sample, 78% were seen once. The sample in question was unsorted PBMCs, obtained 3.1 years after starting antiretroviral therapy. The receptors derive from a woman in her fifties or sixties with HIV. The CDR3 runs from the conserved cysteine through the conserved F or W. The D gene is left open where the match is weak. Some rows have no size entry. The others give once, few or many, or a class for an expanded clone.

J gene | clone size | D gene | CDR3 length | V gene | CDR3 DNA | CDR3 protein
TRBJ1-5 | NA | NA | 12 | TRBV27 | TGTGCCAGCAGTTTATGGGGTCAGCCCCAGCATTTT | CASSLWGQPQHF
TRBJ2-6 | NA | NA | 15 | TRBV5-1 | TGCGCCAGCAGCTTGAGGTCGAAAGGGGCCAACGTCCTGACTTTC | CASSLRSKGANVLTF
TRBJ2-3 | NA | TRBD2 | 16 | TRBV6-1 | TGTGCCAGCAGTGGGAGGTTGCTAGCGGATACAGATACGCAGTATTTT | CASSGRLLADTDTQYF
TRBJ2-5 | NA | TRBD1 | 14 | TRBV7-9 | TGTGCCAGCAGCAAGACAGGGCCGGTGGAGACCCAGTACTTC | CASSKTGPVETQYF
TRBJ1-1 | NA | NA | 12 | TRBV11-2 | TGTGCCAGCAGCTTACAGGGAAGGTTCGCTTTCTTT | CASSLQGRFAFF
TRBJ1-1 | NA | NA | 13 | TRBV30 | TGTGCCTGGAGGAAGAGCATGAACACTGAAGCTTTCTTT | CAWRKSMNTEAFF
TRBJ2-3 | NA | TRBD2 | 19 | TRBV5-1 | TGCGCCAGCAGCCCAGAAACAACACCTAGCGGGGTCGGCACAGATACGCAGTATTTT | CASSPETTPSGVGTDTQYF
TRBJ1-6 | few | TRBD1 | 15 | TRBV7-8 | TGTGCCAGCAGCGTACAGGGGGCGCAGGGTTCACCCCTCCACTTT | CASSVQGAQGSPLHF
TRBJ1-1 | NA | TRBD1 | 16 | TRBV4-1 | TGCGCCAGCAGCCGTAGCAGTTCGAGGGGGCGGACTGAAGCTTTCTTT | CASSRSSSRGRTEAFF
TRBJ1-2 | NA | NA | 13 | TRBV9 | TGTGCCAGCAGCTCTTGGACAGCGGGCGGCTACACCTTC | CASSSWTAGGYTF
TRBJ2-5 | NA | NA | 13 | TRBV25-1 | TGTGCCAGCAGGGTCAGCGTGGGAGAGACCCAGTACTTC | CASRVSVGETQYF
TRBJ2-3 | NA | NA | 11 | TRBV6-1 | TGTGCCAGCAGGGACACAGATACGCAGTATTTT | CASRDTDTQYF
TRBJ2-1 | NA | NA | 17 | TRBV30 | TGTGCCTGGATCCGGTCTCAAGGCAGGGCGTCCTACAATGAGCAGTTCTTC | CAWIRSQGRASYNEQFF
TRBJ2-3 | NA | NA | 15 | TRBV12-5 | TGTGCTAGTGGTTTGATTTCGAGAGTTACGGATACGCAGTATTTT | CASGLISRVTDTQYF
TRBJ2-3 | NA | TRBD2 | 16 | TRBV19 | TGTGCCAGTAGTACCCTACTAGCGGGGGGTGCAGATACGCAGTATTTT | CASSTLLAGGADTQYF
TRBJ1-3 | NA | NA | 16 | TRBV14 | TGTGCCAGCAGCCAAGATCGAGGGGTCTCTGGAAACACCATATATTTT | CASSQDRGVSGNTIYF
TRBJ2-1 | NA | NA | 15 | TRBV6-6 | TGTGCCACCCTACAGGGCCTTAGCTCCTACAATGAGCAGTTCTTC | CATLQGLSSYNEQFF
TRBJ2-5 | NA | NA | 11 | TRBV10-2 | TGCGCCAGCAGACGGGGCGAGACCCAGTACTTC | CASRRGETQYF
TRBJ1-5 | NA | NA | 16 | TRBV6-6 | TGTGCCAGCAGTTACTCGATCCAGGGCAGCAATCAGCCCCAGCATTTT | CASSYSIQGSNQPQHF
TRBJ2-3 | NA | TRBD2 | 15 | TRBV19 | TGTGCCAGTAGTATTCTGCGGGGGGGGACAGATACGCAGTATTTT | CASSILRGGTDTQYF
TRBJ2-5 | NA | NA | 13 | TRBV15 | TGTGCCACCGGGGCAGGGCCCACGTCGGCCCAGTACTTC | CATGAGPTSAQYF
TRBJ2-7 | few | NA | 12 | TRBV6-6 | TGTGCCAGCAGTCAACCAAAGTTCGAGCAGTACTTC | CASSQPKFEQYF
TRBJ1-1 | few | TRBD1 | 14 | TRBV6-5 | TGTGCCAGCAGTTTCGGACAGGGGGAGACTGAAGCTTTCTTT | CASSFGQGETEAFF
TRBJ2-3 | NA | TRBD2 | 15 | TRBV13 | TGTGCCAGCAGCTTCTCCGGGGGGAGGACAGATACGCAGTATTTT | CASSFSGGRTDTQYF
TRBJ1-2 | NA | NA | 14 | TRBV19 | TGTGCCAGTAGTACCCAGGACAGTTTTTGGGGCTACACCTTC | CASSTQDSFWGYTF
TRBJ1-2 | few | TRBD1 | 13 | TRBV7-2 | TGTGCCAGCAGCTCGGGACAGGGCGGGGGCTACACCTTC | CASSSGQGGGYTF